Below, 30 T cell receptor beta chains from the same sample are listed, as sequenced in a study of regulatory T cells in long-lasting Graves disease. The time point denotes: newly diagnosed GD, antithyroid drugs for less than 3 months. From PBMCs, RNA was extracted and then used to make the TCR library. CDR3-region Arm-PCR and iRepertoire HTBI primers produced the TCR beta libraries. TCRdb re-called the multiplex PCR reads with MiXCR, one entry per CDR3 protein. Of 350,000 to 550,000 distinct CDR3 sequences listed, around 17% are singletons. Another study also made use of these data, one on T cells in Graves' hyperthyroidism and ophthalmopathy.

The sequenced sample was peripheral blood mononuclear cells (PBMCs), obtained at new diagnosis, from a patient treated with antithyroid drugs. Receptors originate from a woman aged 18-29 years with Graves disease.

This clonotype has a count of ten or more. The V and J genes are TRBV7-9 and TRBJ2-2; unclear D gene. The CDR3 extends over 15 amino acids. Germline V gene lookup returns CDR1 SEHNR and CDR2 FQNEAQ (reference sequence). Trimming shortened V by 5 bases and J by 5 bases, and 15 bases separated the two germline ends. Written as DNA, the CDR3 is TGTGCCAGCAGCCTTGGGTCCGGGTGGACCGGGGAGCTGTTTTTT. As protein: CASSLGSGWTGELFF.

In the case of this clonotype: This sequence may be a read error, since a much larger clone differs from it by one base. The chain uses TRBV27 and TRBJ2-2, with a weak D call TRBD2 (5 bases). Looked up from germline, CDR1 is MNHEY and CDR2 is SMNVEV (reference sequence). The CDR3 is 13 residues long. In DNA form, the CDR3 reads TGTGCCAGCAGTTTAGAGCGAGACGGGGAGCCGTTTTTT. Translating it yields CASSLERDGEPFF.

The chain couples TRBV7-9 to TRBJ2-7; D may match TRBD1 or TRBD2 (5 bases each). V was trimmed by 5 bases and J by 2 bases, leaving 19 bases between them. This CDR3 spans 16 amino acids. Germline CDR1 reads SEHNR; CDR2 reads FQNEAQ (reference sequence). CDR3 region: CASSRTGQGPPYEQYF. In DNA form, the CDR3 reads TGTGCCAGCAGCCGAACTGGTCAGGGACCTCCCTACGAGCAGTACTTC.

This clonotype was counted at least ten times. The rearrangement uses TRBV18 and TRBJ1-1, with D uncertain. V was pared by 6 bases and J by 1 base, with 9 bases between. The CDR3 is made up of 13 amino acids. Germline values: CDR1 KGHSH, CDR2 LQKENI. CDR3 DNA sequence: TGTGCCAGCTCCGCAGGACCGAACACTGAAGCTTTCTTT. This translates into CASSAGPNTEAFF.

This clonotype was detected many times. This chain links TRBV6-2 or TRBV6-3 with TRBJ1-2; the match to TRBD1 covers 7 bases. This CDR3 region has 15 residues. V shed 4 bases and J 4 bases; nucleotides not matched to a gene: 9. Germline V gives CDR1 MNHEY, CDR2 SVGEGT. This CDR3 is CASSFTGDDFYGYTF. The CDR3 DNA follows: TGTGCCAGCAGTTTTACAGGGGACGATTTCTATGGCTACACCTTC.

In this sample, this clonotype turned up many times. The chain employs TRBV12-3 or TRBV12-4 and TRBJ1-1; the D gene is possibly TRBD1 (6 bases). V lost 1 base and J 0 bases, leaving 12 bases between the germline ends. There are 16 residues in the CDR3. The CDR3 is CASSLVGPGVNTEAFF. Written as DNA, the CDR3 is TGTGCCAGCAGTTTAGTAGGACCAGGGGTGAACACTGAAGCTTTCTTT.

The chain has TRBV11-2 and TRBJ2-2; tentative D call: TRBD1 (5 bases). Per the germline V gene, CDR1 is SGHAT and CDR2 is FQNNGV. Trimming removed 0 bases at V and 1 base at J, with 12 bases between. The CDR3 consists of 17 residues. CDR3 in amino acids: CASSLDLRGVNTGELFF. In DNA, the CDR3 is TGTGCCAGCAGCTTAGATCTAAGGGGCGTGAACACCGGGGAGCTGTTTTTT.

The chain combines TRBV18 with TRBJ1-1; D unresolved. The CDR3 has 17 amino acids. Germline assignment: CDR1 KGHSH and CDR2 LQKENI. V gave up 2 bases and J gave up 1 base, with 17 bases separating them. The DNA of the CDR3 is TGTGCCAGCTCACCATTCTCTAGGTCACATGGGAACACTGAAGCTTTCTTT. It codes for CASSPFSRSHGNTEAFF.

The rearrangement joins TRBV20-1 to TRBJ2-2; TRBD2 matches 8 bases. V lost 5 bases to trimming and J lost 5 bases; unmatched junction nucleotides: 16. This CDR3 is built from 17 residues. CDR1 and CDR2 from the germline V gene are DFQATT and SNEGSKA (reference sequence). The CDR3 DNA reads TGCAGTGCTTCCTATTTCCCGGGACCTAGCGGGACCGGGGAGCTGTTTTTT. This gives the protein CSASYFPGPSGTGELFF.

J is TRBJ1-1 and V is TRBV18; tentatively, D is TRBD1 (6 bases). The V end lost 1 base, the J end lost 8 bases, and 8 bases lay between the germline ends. This CDR3 has 12 residues. Germline CDR1 reads KGHSH; CDR2 reads LQKENI. CDR3 bases: TGTGCCAGCTCACCACAACAGGGCGAAGCTTTCTTT. Its protein is CASSPQQGEAFF. Full variable domain (outside the CDR3, taken from reference TRBV18 and TRBJ1-1): NAGVMQNPRHLVRRRGQEARLRCSPMKGHSHVYWYRQLPEEGLKFMVYLQKENIIDESGMPKERFSAEFPKEGPSILRIQQVVRGDSAAYFCASSPQQGEAFFGQGTRLTVV.

The CDR3 protein is CASSIRQGAANTGELFF. In nucleotides, the CDR3 is TGTGCCAGTAGTATAAGACAGGGGGCCGCGAACACCGGGGAGCTGTTTTTT. V is TRBV19 and J is TRBJ2-2; 10 positions match TRBD1. CDR1 and CDR2 (germline): LNHDA, SQIVND (reference sequence). V dropped 2 bases and J dropped 0; count of bases not matched to a gene: 3. This CDR3 region has 17 residues.

This clonotype has a count of ten or more. V gene TRBV3-1 combines with J gene TRBJ2-7, with D hard to call. Looked up from germline, CDR1 is LGHDT and CDR2 is YNNKEL (reference sequence). The CDR3 spans 13 residues. Trimming took off 1 base at V and 2 bases at J, with 6 bases between the two ends. CDR3 nucleotides: TGTGCCAGCAGCCAAGTTTCCCCCTACGAGCAGTACTTC. Encoded protein: CASSQVSPYEQYF.

This clonotype was seen at least ten times. The chain employs TRBV28 and TRBJ2-7; D may be TRBD2 (5 bases). Deletions cut 7 bases from V and 2 bases from J, with 9 bases between. Germline CDR1 is MDHEN and CDR2 is SYDVKM. The CDR3 totals 12 residues. The CDR3 sequence: CASNGVAYEQYF. The CDR3 DNA sequence: TGTGCCAGCAACGGGGTGGCCTACGAGCAGTACTTC.

The chain couples TRBV10-1 to TRBJ2-1; a possible D gene is TRBD1 (6 bases). Germline CDR1 is WNHNN and CDR2 is SYGVQD (reference sequence). Trimming removed 0 bases at V and 7 bases at J, with 16 bases between. The CDR3 is 16 residues long. The CDR3 here is CASSESGRGRENEQFF. For the CDR3, the DNA is TGCGCCAGCAGTGAGTCGGGCAGGGGAAGAGAAAATGAGCAGTTCTTC.

The chain links TRBV6-2 or TRBV6-3 to TRBJ2-7, with TRBD2 matching 13 bases. With 8 bases clipped from V and 6 bases from J, the junction kept 7 bases outside the gene matches. The germline gives CDR1 MNHEY, CDR2 SVGEGT. The CDR3 is 14 amino acids. CDR3 amino acids: CASGRLAGGSEQYF. CDR3 DNA sequence: TGTGCCAGCGGTAGACTAGCGGGAGGATCCGAGCAGTACTTC.

This sequence joins TRBV28 and TRBJ2-7; 9 nucleotides line up with TRBD1. This CDR3 is built from 17 residues. Germline assignment: CDR1 MDHEN and CDR2 SYDVKM. V lost 8 bases and J lost 5; bases outside the gene matches: 19. The CDR3 sequence is CASSPLGEGQGGHEQYF. CDR3 DNA sequence: TGTGCCAGCTCACCACTGGGCGAGGGACAGGGAGGCCACGAGCAGTACTTC.

V is TRBV6-1 and J is TRBJ2-5; unclear D gene. Germline assignment: CDR1 MNHNS and CDR2 SASEGT. V was clipped by 7 bases and J by 5 bases, with 14 bases between them. This CDR3 comprises 13 residues. As DNA, the CDR3 is TGTGCCAGCAAGTACAGTAATTTCGAGACCCAGTACTTC. Residues: CASKYSNFETQYF.

This chain connects TRBV20-1 to TRBJ2-7; 13 bases fit TRBD2. The CDR3 runs to 15 residues. V lost 4 bases, J lost 7 bases, and 10 bases stayed unmatched. Germline V lookup: CDR1 DFQATT, CDR2 SNEGSKA (reference sequence). CDR3 coding DNA: TGCAGTGCTACGACCGGACTAGCGGGAGTACAGGAGCAGTACTTC. Its translation: CSATTGLAGVQEQYF.

This clonotype came up many times. The V call is TRBV9, the J call TRBJ2-3; 12 bases line up with TRBD2. The J segment lost 4 bases and the V segment lost 0 bases, leaving 6 bases of the junction unmatched. The CDR3 sequence is 17 residues long. From germline, CDR1 is SGDLS and CDR2 YYNGEE. This CDR3 is CASSVDLAGGRADTQYF. The CDR3 region has the DNA TGTGCCAGCAGCGTAGATCTAGCGGGAGGGCGTGCAGATACGCAGTATTTT.

This clonotype was seen repeatedly, ten times or more. This rearrangement joins TRBV12-3 or TRBV12-4 to TRBJ2-1; TRBD2 aligns across 10 bases. The V gene end was trimmed by 4 bases and the J gene end by 1 base; junction bases not matched to a gene: 7. The CDR3 runs to 17 residues. The CDR3 nucleotides read TGTGCCAGCAGTTCCCCCTCACTAGCGGGATCCTACAATGAGCAGTTCTTC. Protein sequence: CASSSPSLAGSYNEQFF.

Notes on this clonotype: A junction boundary mismatches the germline segment, possibly from a read error. The chain carries TRBV6-1 and TRBJ2-2; tentatively, D is TRBD1 or TRBD2 (5 bases each). Germline V gives CDR1 MNHNS, CDR2 SASEGT. This CDR3 contains 14 residues. The CDR3 region has the DNA TGTGCCAGCCAGGGACGAGCGAACGCCGGGGAGCTGTTTTTT. Its protein product is CASQGRANAGELFF.

In regard to this clonotype: A much larger clonotype is one base distant, so this may be a read error. This sequence joins TRBV20-1 and TRBJ2-7; TRBD2 agrees at 10 bases. This CDR3 has 14 residues. Germline values: CDR1 DFQATT, CDR2 SNEGSKA (reference sequence). CDR3 region: CSARGPSGSYEQHF. CDR3 DNA sequence: TGCAGTGCTAGGGGGCCTAGCGGGAGTTACGAGCAGCACTTC.

This clonotype has ten or more counts. The genes are TRBV12-3 or TRBV12-4 and TRBJ2-3; D is ambiguous. The CDR3 runs 14 residues. The ends were cut back, 3 bases at V and 4 bases at J, with 11 bases in the middle. The CDR3: CASSLGFEADTQYF. Here the CDR3 DNA reads TGTGCCAGCAGTTTGGGGTTTGAGGCAGATACGCAGTATTTT.

The chain has TRBV4-3 and TRBJ2-3, with a weak D call TRBD2 (5 bases). Germline CDR1 is LGHNA and CDR2 is YSLEER. The CDR3 runs 15 residues. Trimming pared 0 bases from V and 3 bases from J, leaving 10 bases between. The CDR3 region is CASSQDLTGTDTQYF. The CDR3 DNA reads as TGCGCCAGCAGCCAAGATCTGACGGGGACAGATACGCAGTATTTT.

The sample holds many counts of this clonotype. The chain employs TRBV12-3 or TRBV12-4 and TRBJ2-7; 11 bases are shared with TRBD2. The V and J ends lost 4 bases and 4 bases, in that order; junction bases with no gene match: 6. CDR3 length: 15 amino acids. The CDR3 sequence is CASSYTSGSRYEQYF. The CDR3 DNA is TGTGCCAGCAGTTATACTAGCGGGAGTAGATACGAGCAGTACTTC.

A remark on this clonotype: Mismatch with germline at one junction end may stem from a read error. The chain uses TRBV28 and TRBJ2-5; the match to TRBD2 covers 7 bases. The germline gives CDR1 MDHEN, CDR2 SYDVKM. This CDR3 has 14 residues. CDR3 bases: TGTGCCAGCAGTCGAAGCAGGGACTACCCCCGCGGGAACTTC. This encodes CASSRSRDYPRGNF.

The sample holds many counts of this clonotype. The genes are TRBV7-2 and TRBJ2-1; 13 bases agree with TRBD2. V lost 5 bases to trimming and J lost 4 bases; unmatched junction nucleotides: 5. Germline-derived CDR1 and CDR2 are SGHTA and FQGNSA. The CDR3 has 16 residues. Here the CDR3 reads CASSAGTSGTYNEQFF. DNA for the CDR3: TGTGCCAGCAGCGCCGGGACTAGCGGGACGTACAATGAGCAGTTCTTC.

This chain links TRBV6-2 or TRBV6-3 with TRBJ2-1; 8 bases line up with TRBD2. Germline-derived CDR1 and CDR2 are MNHEY and SVGEGT. Unmatched junction bases numbered 6, after V lost 8 bases and J lost 3 bases. The CDR3 runs 14 residues. CDR3 sequence: CASQPGLDYNEQFF. Here the CDR3 DNA reads TGTGCCAGCCAACCGGGACTAGACTACAATGAGCAGTTCTTC.

This clonotype was recorded many times. The chain recombines TRBV20-1 with TRBJ2-1, with 8 positions matching TRBD2. Germline loops: CDR1 DFQATT, CDR2 SNEGSKA (reference sequence). The trim removed 5 bases at V and 9 bases at J, leaving 12 bases unmatched. This CDR3 contains 14 residues. CDR3 sequence reads: CSAFGLAGIGEQFF. The CDR3, as DNA: TGCAGTGCTTTCGGACTAGCCGGGATCGGTGAGCAGTTCTTC.

This clonotype was found many times. V is TRBV28 and J is TRBJ1-1; no clear D gene. The CDR3 runs to 11 residues. The V end lost 10 bases, the J end lost 1 base, and 7 bases lay between the germline ends. The germline CDR1 and CDR2 sequences are MDHEN and SYDVKM. CDR3 in amino acids: CATRGNTEAFF. As DNA, the CDR3 is TGTGCCACCCGGGGGAACACTGAAGCTTTCTTT.